This TCR beta chain was sequenced in a study of T cell responses to AZD1222 COVID-19 vaccine (dated by TCRdb to 2020 to 2022). Study-wide context: TCR sequencing covered about 230 trial participants: roughly 200 given two doses of AZD1222 and 26 given two doses of MenACWY control vaccine. Trial participants were enrolled into age subgroups of 18-55, 56-69 and 70-plus years, which contained roughly 150, 30 and 60 TCR-sequenced participants, respectively. What the work shows at the level of the full study, not this receptor alone: Reportedly, almost half of the unique spike-specific TCRs recognized epitopes lying outside the regions that are mutated in the B.1.351 and B.1.1.7 variants. The 56-69-year group was small, and its depth increase did not reach significance, likely because of low power. Because no day 14 peak-response samples were available, the repertoires could be characterized only after the peak T cell response. After two AZD1222 doses, both the breadth and the depth of spike-specific TCRs were significantly higher than at day 0 and than in MenACWY recipients. Most participants were white British and females outnumbered males, and the authors suggested that clonal diversity may have been underestimated. Only five to seven AZD1222 recipients were SARS-CoV-2 seropositive at baseline, limiting conclusions about previously exposed vaccinees. The whole spike protein was spanned by vaccine-associated CD4 TCRs, and dominant responses were seen in regions 160-218 and 743-854.

The CDR3 goes from the cysteine to the phenylalanine over 15 residues. Only the CDR3 DNA is retained, 45 bases long and in frame from the first base. Trimming removed 3 bases from V and 3 bases from J; the gene matches leave 7 bases unexplained. Taken from the germline V gene, the CDR1 and CDR2 loops are KGHSH and LQKENI. The CDR3 regions of human TCRbeta chains were analyzed by immunosequencing. The published analysis was carried out like this. Repertoire TCRs were checked for matches against a reference library of SARS-CoV-2-specific TCRs that had been generated using the MIRA antigen-specificity platform. Breadth was defined as the fraction of unique TCRs that were SARS-CoV-2-associated. Depth was defined as the fraction of total T cells that were SARS-CoV-2-associated. Using the MIRA data, each spike-specific TCR was mapped to the spike region that the TCR reacts to and placed in a CD4 or CD8 class. Log10-transformed breadth and depth values were compared by one-way ANOVA with Sidak's multiple comparisons tests. TCRdb took over this immuneACCESS table, retaining in-frame rearrangements with V and J assigned. Such tables are incomplete; in checked studies, under half of the missing clones stem from an unresolved V gene, and the remainder is unexplained. That table supplies the V and J calls and clone size; D and trimming were determined from the DNA. For this sample the table gives some 150,000 clones, of which 80% to 95% were detected only once. Of the sample, 3.6% is held by the ten largest clones.

The time point label, read with the paper, signifies: about 28 days (+/-7) after the second vaccine dose. AZD1222 recipients whose second dose came at about 4 weeks and those whose second dose came at about 12 weeks were combined into one group, since spike-specific TCR depth and breadth did not differ between the two schedules. Vaccinee samples came from UK trials COV001 and COV002, including a single-blind randomized controlled phase 2/3 trial of AZD1222 (ChAdOx1 nCoV-19) in healthy adults. For TCRbeta chain sequencing, PBMC samples from trial participants were taken at day 0 and at day 28 after the second dose. On this clone itself: The antigen it recognizes is unknown. Base-call qualities are not available, and no considerably larger clone is one nucleotide away.

Sample: peripheral blood, taken 28 days after the second AZD1222 dose. The chain employs TRBV18 and TRBJ1-1; the junction holds 7 bases that match TRBD1. This TCR was sampled from an adult who received the AZD1222 COVID-19 vaccine. The DNA reads as follows: TGTGCCAGCTCACCTAGCGACAGGGTGGACACTGAAGCTTTCTTT. This encodes CASSPSDRVDTEAFF.